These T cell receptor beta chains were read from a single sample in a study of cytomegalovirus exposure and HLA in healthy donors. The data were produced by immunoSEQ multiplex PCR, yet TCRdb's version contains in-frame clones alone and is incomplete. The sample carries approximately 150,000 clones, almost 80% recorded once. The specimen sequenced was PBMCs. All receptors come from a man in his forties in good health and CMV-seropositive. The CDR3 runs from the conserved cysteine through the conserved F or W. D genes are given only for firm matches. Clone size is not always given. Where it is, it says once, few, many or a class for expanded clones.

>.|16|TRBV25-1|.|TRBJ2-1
CASSEHAPERYNEQFF
TGTGCCAGCAGTGAACACGCCCCGGAGCGTTACAATGAGCAGTTCTTC
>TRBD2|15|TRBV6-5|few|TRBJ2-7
CASRQAGAVSYEQYF
TGTGCCAGCAGGCAAGCGGGAGCGGTCTCCTACGAGCAGTACTTC
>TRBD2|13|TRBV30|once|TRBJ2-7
CAWSRGVSYEQYF
TGTGCCTGGAGTCGGGGGGTCTCCTACGAGCAGTACTTC
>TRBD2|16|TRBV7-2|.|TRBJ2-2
CASSYGGSVSAGELFF
TGTGCCAGCAGCTACGGGGGGTCAGTCAGCGCCGGGGAGCTGTTTTTT
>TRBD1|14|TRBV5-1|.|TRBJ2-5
CATSPGQGGETQYF
TGCGCCACTTCACCGGGACAGGGAGGCGAGACCCAGTACTTC
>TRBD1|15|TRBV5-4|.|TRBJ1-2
CASSDSGTGEYGYTF
TGTGCCAGCAGCGACTCCGGGACAGGAGAGTATGGCTACACCTTC
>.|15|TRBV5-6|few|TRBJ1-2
CASSRQVQLNDGYTF
TGTGCCAGCAGCCGACAGGTGCAGTTAAATGATGGCTACACCTTC
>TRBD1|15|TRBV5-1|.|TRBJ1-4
CASSKTGTGDEKLFF
TGCGCCAGCAGCAAAACCGGGACAGGGGATGAAAAACTGTTTTTT
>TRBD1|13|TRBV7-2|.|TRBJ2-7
CASSSGQANEQYF
TGTGCCAGCAGCTCCGGACAGGCCAACGAGCAGTACTTC
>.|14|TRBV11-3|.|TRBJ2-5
CASSFRDIQETQYF
TGTGCCAGCAGCTTCCGGGACATTCAAGAGACCCAGTACTTC
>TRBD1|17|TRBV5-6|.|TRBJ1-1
CASRAGQGTVMNTEAFF
TGTGCCAGCAGGGCGGGACAGGGGACTGTTATGAACACTGAAGCTTTCTTT
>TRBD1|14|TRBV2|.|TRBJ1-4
CASSGQGAGEKLFF
TGTGCCAGCAGCGGACAGGGGGCGGGGGAAAAACTGTTTTTT
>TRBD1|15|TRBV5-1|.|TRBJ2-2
CASSLGQGASGELFF
TGCGCCAGCAGCTTGGGACAGGGGGCTAGCGGGGAGCTGTTTTTT
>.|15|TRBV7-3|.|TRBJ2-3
CASSLYLAAPGTQYF
TGTGCCAGCAGCTTATATCTCGCGGCCCCGGGTACGCAGTATTTT
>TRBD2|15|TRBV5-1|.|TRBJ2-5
CASSPHRGDQETQYF
TGCGCCAGCAGCCCCCACCGGGGGGACCAAGAGACCCAGTACTTC
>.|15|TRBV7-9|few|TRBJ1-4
CASSATGQLNEKLFF
TGTGCCAGCAGCGCGACCGGACAGCTTAATGAAAAACTGTTTTTT
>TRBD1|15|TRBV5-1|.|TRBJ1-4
CASSLEGQGTEKLFF
TGCGCCAGCAGCTTGGAAGGACAGGGGACGGAAAAACTGTTTTTT
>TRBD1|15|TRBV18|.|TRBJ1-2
CASSGQLQSGGGYTF
TGTGCCAGCTCGGGGCAGCTGCAATCAGGGGGTGGCTACACCTTC
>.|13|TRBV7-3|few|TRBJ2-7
CASSLTELSEQYF
TGTGCCAGCAGCTTAACGGAGCTCAGCGAGCAGTACTTC